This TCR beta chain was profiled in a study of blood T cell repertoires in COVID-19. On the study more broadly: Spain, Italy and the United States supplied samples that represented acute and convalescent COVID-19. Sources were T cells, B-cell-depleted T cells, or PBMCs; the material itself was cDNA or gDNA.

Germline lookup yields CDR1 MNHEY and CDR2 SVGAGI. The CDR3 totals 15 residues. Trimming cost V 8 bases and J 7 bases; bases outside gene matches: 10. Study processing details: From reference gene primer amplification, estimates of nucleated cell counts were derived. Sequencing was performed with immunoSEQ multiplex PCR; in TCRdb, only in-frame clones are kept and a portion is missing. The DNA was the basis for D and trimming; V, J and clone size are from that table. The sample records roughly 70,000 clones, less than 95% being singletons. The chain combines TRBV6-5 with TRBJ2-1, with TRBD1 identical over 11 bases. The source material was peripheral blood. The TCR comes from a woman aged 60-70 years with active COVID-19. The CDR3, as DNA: TGTGCCAGCGCTACCACCGGGACAGGGGGTAATGAGCAGTTCTTC. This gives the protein CASATTGTGGNEQFF.